The following is a TCR beta chain sequence with its context. The antigen remains undetermined. This sample stems from a study of T cell responses to AZD1222 COVID-19 vaccine. Findings and limits, study-wide: Donors were mostly white British, more females; clonal diversity possibly underestimated.

TCRdb keeps only in-frame clones here, not all; method: immunoSEQ multiplex PCR. The profile shows 95,000 to 150,000 clones, approximately 94% of them singletons. With V trimmed by 6 bases and J by 1 base, 8 bases remained unmatched. Germline V gene data show CDR1 as LGHNT and CDR2 as FRNRAP. The CDR3 runs to 16 residues. This sequence originates from an adult who received the AZD1222 COVID-19 vaccine. Material: peripheral blood, obtained 28 days after the second AZD1222 dose. The genes are TRBV12-5 and TRBJ1-4; 7 bases map to TRBD1. CDR3 nucleotides: TGTGCTAGTGGCCAAGGGGGCGCCGGAACTAATGAAAAACTGTTTTTT. Translating it yields CASGQGGAGTNEKLFF.